The entry that follows covers one T cell receptor (beta chain) sequence. Its antigen is undetermined. A second about 7 to 12 cycle PCR used barcoded and J-beta primers. TCRdb itself ran the 5' RACE reads through MiXCR, one entry per CDR3 protein. The sample lists hundreds of thousands of distinct CDR3 sequences, under 55% seen once, with roughly a fifth in the top ten. CDR3 length: 15 residues. This record belongs to a study of blood T cells in healthy people across ages. Overall study findings and caveats: Relative to aged donors, long-lived donors carried more naive CD4+ cells and displayed higher diversity.

This TCR came from a man in his sixties in good health. V usage is TRBV12-1 and J usage is TRBJ2-7; TRBD2, the D gene given by the table, was not confirmed from the DNA. TRBV12-1 is a listed pseudogene. The sequencing sample was made of blood. The CDR3 coding sequence is TGTGCCAGCAGCGTCCTAGCGGGGGGGCCCGACGAGCAGTACTTC. Translating gives CASSVLAGGPDEQYF.